One and the same sample provided the 15 T cell receptor beta chains below, sequenced in a study of blood T cell repertoires in COVID-19. TCRdb keeps only in-frame clones here, not all; method: immunoSEQ multiplex PCR. The repertoire includes some 150,000 clones, roughly 86% of them detected once, and roughly 3% sits in the top ten. The sample was peripheral blood. These TCRs come from a man in his 70s with acute or convalescent COVID-19.

This sequence joins TRBV4-3 and TRBJ1-1; 7 bases map to TRBD1. After removal of 3 bases from V and 0 bases from J, the junction contained 4 bases not matched to a gene. CDR1 is LGHNA and CDR2 is YSLEER in the germline V gene. The CDR3 is made up of 15 amino acids. The DNA of the CDR3 is TGCGCCAGCAGCCAGGCCGGGACAGTGAACACTGAAGCTTTCTTT. It translates to CASSQAGTVNTEAFF.

The chain recombines TRBV19 with TRBJ1-5; 8 bases line up with TRBD1. J lost 5 bases, V lost 5 bases, and 11 bases had no gene match. The CDR3 is made up of 16 amino acids. Germline V gene sequence: CDR1 LNHDA, CDR2 SQIVND (reference sequence). CDR3 in amino acids: CASSALTGASDQPQHF. The CDR3 bases are TGTGCCAGTAGTGCCCTGACAGGGGCAAGTGATCAGCCCCAGCATTTT. Looking up the rest from reference TRBV19 and TRBJ1-5 gives the full variable domain: DGGITQSPKYLFRKEGQNVTLSCEQNLNHDAMYWYRQDPGQGLRLIYYSQIVNDFQKGDIAEGYSVSREKKESFPLTVTSAQKNPTAFYLCASSALTGASDQPQHFGDGTRLSIL.

The gene calls are TRBV14 and TRBJ1-3; a weak D match, TRBD1 (6 bases). Trimming shortened V by 4 bases and J by 7 bases, and 23 bases separated the two germline ends. The V gene's germline CDR1 is SGHDN and CDR2 FVKESK. This CDR3 has 17 residues. CDR3 sequence: CASSPQVPQGYFNTIYF. The CDR3 nucleotides read TGTGCCAGCAGCCCGCAGGTACCGCAGGGGTACTTCAACACCATATATTTT.

J is TRBJ2-1 and V is TRBV5-5; possible D gene TRBD1, 5 bases. The germline gives CDR1 SGHKS, CDR2 YYEKEE (reference sequence). The CDR3 consists of 14 residues. Trimming shortened V by 0 bases and J by 2 bases, and 6 bases separated the two germline ends. CDR3 DNA: TGTGCCAGCAGCTTGGACAGGCCCTACAATGAGCAGTTCTTC. It yields the protein CASSLDRPYNEQFF.

The chain joins TRBV19 to TRBJ1-1, with 8 bases matching TRBD1. Germline values: CDR1 LNHDA, CDR2 SQIVND (reference sequence). This CDR3 has 13 residues. Trimming cost V 10 bases and J 3 bases; bases outside gene matches: 7. The CDR3 nucleotides read TGTGCCACCACAGGGGGAGTATACACTGAAGCTTTCTTT. Protein: CATTGGVYTEAFF. The full variable domain, completed using reference TRBV19 and TRBJ1-1, is DGGITQSPKYLFRKEGQNVTLSCEQNLNHDAMYWYRQDPGQGLRLIYYSQIVNDFQKGDIAEGYSVSREKKESFPLTVTSAQKNPTAFYLCATTGGVYTEAFFGQGTRLTVV.

The rearrangement uses TRBV21-1 and TRBJ1-2; TRBD1, the table's D call, was not compared with the DNA. TRBV21-1 is a pseudogene. The CDR3 is 17 residues long. The CDR3 DNA is TGTGCCAGCAGCAAAGCGCGGCCGGACAGGGGTACCGATGGCTACACCTTC. Translated: CASSKARPDRGTDGYTF.

V and J are TRBV20-1 and TRBJ2-5, with 10 bases identical to TRBD2. V lost 3 bases, J lost 7 bases, and 8 bases stayed unmatched. The CDR3 totals 14 residues. The germline gives CDR1 DFQATT, CDR2 SNEGSKA (reference sequence). The CDR3 DNA is TGCAGTGCTAGTGACACGAGGACTAGCGGGACCCAGTACTTC. Translating it yields CSASDTRTSGTQYF.

V and J are TRBV7-2 and TRBJ2-2; 7 bases line up with TRBD1. Germline V lookup: CDR1 SGHTA, CDR2 FQGNSA. V trimming: 0 bases; J trimming: 0 bases; junction bases outside the gene matches: 4. There are 17 residues in the CDR3. CDR3 bases: TGTGCCAGCAGCTTAGCTAGGGACAGCGCGAACACCGGGGAGCTGTTTTTT. Protein product: CASSLARDSANTGELFF.

The CDR3 DNA is TGTGCCAGCAGCTTTAGACTAGCGGTAAACACCGGGGAGCTGTTTTTT. Residues: CASSFRLAVNTGELFF. The chain carries TRBV7-2 and TRBJ2-2; 9 positions match TRBD2. CDR1 SGHTA and CDR2 FQGNSA come from the germline V gene. With V trimmed by 3 bases and J by 2 bases, 4 bases remained unmatched. The CDR3 is made up of 16 amino acids.

The chain recombines TRBV7-3 with TRBJ2-7; weak D call: TRBD2 (6 bases). There are 13 residues in the CDR3. Germline CDR1 reads SGHTA; CDR2 reads FQGTGA. Trimming removed 6 bases at V and 4 bases at J, with 13 bases between. CDR3 sequence reads: CASSILAGYEQYF. In DNA, the CDR3 is TGTGCCAGCAGTATACTAGCAGGGTACGAGCAGTACTTC.

J is TRBJ2-3 and V is TRBV7-9; D perhaps matches TRBD2 (6 bases). Trimming took 0 bases from V and 4 from J, leaving 14 bases between them. The CDR3 covers 16 residues. Germline V gene data show CDR1 as SEHNR and CDR2 as FQNEAQ (reference sequence). The CDR3 sequence: CASSLANSGVPDTQYF. CDR3 bases: TGTGCCAGCAGCTTAGCGAATAGCGGAGTCCCAGATACGCAGTATTTT.

The rearrangement joins TRBV10-2 to TRBJ1-3; possible D gene TRBD1, 6 bases. Per germline, CDR1 WSHSY and CDR2 SAAADI. V lost 6 bases, J lost 0 bases, and 18 bases lay in between. The CDR3 is 17 amino acids. The CDR3 reads CASSGKRGTSSGNTIYF. The CDR3 DNA follows: TGCGCCAGCAGCGGAAAGAGGGGGACGAGCTCTGGAAACACCATATATTTT.

About this clone itself: One junction end disagrees with the germline gene, perhaps due to a read error. The chain recombines TRBV7-7 with TRBJ2-1, with D tentatively TRBD2 (6 bases). This CDR3 spans 15 amino acids. Germline V gene sequence: CDR1 SSHAT, CDR2 FNYEAQ (reference sequence). The DNA of the CDR3 is TGTGCTAGCAGCTTAGCCGGGACTCCTTACAATGAGCAGTTCTTC. This encodes CASSLAGTPYNEQFF.

The chain carries TRBV5-1 and TRBJ2-7; TRBD1 matches 8 bases. There are 14 residues in the CDR3. CDR1 and CDR2 (germline): SGHRS, YFSETQ. Losses at the gene ends were 0 bases for V and 2 bases for J; bases not matched to a gene: 1. The DNA for the CDR3 is TGCGCCAGCAGCTTGGGGACAGGGACCTACGAGCAGTACTTC. Translating it yields CASSLGTGTYEQYF.

The chain uses TRBV6-2 or TRBV6-3 and TRBJ2-2; weak D call: TRBD1 (7 bases). V shed 2 bases and J shed 5 bases, with 12 bases lying between them. The CDR3 runs 15 residues. The germline V gene encodes CDR1 MNHEY and CDR2 SVGEGT. This CDR3 is CASSYRQGGTGELFF. In DNA form, the CDR3 reads TGTGCCAGCAGTTACAGACAGGGAGGAACCGGGGAGCTGTTTTTT.